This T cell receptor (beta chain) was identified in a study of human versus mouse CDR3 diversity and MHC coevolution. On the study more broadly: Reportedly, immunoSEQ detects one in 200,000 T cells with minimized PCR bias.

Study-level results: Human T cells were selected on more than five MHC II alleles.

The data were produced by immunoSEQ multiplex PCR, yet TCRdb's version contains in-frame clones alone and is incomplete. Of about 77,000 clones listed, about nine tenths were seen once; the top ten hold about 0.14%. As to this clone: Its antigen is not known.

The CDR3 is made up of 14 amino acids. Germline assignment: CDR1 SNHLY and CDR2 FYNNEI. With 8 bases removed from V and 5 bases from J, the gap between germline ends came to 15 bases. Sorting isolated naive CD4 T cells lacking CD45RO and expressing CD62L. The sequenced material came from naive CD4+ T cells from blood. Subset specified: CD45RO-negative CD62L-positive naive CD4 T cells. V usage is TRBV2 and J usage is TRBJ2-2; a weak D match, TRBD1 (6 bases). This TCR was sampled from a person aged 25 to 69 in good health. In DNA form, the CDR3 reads TGTGCCAGCCAGGGGAGCGCCAGGACCGGGGAGCTGTTTTTT. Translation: CASQGSARTGELFF.